This TCR beta chain was identified during a study of T cell changes during pregnancy in multiple sclerosis. V lost 5 bases and J 7 bases, leaving 12 bases between the germline ends. CDR3 length equals 12 residues. CDR1 MNHEY and CDR2 SMNVEV come from the germline V gene (reference sequence). This clone was seen only once. Measured with immunoSEQ multiplex PCR; TCRdb has only the in-frame clones, and not every one. The table includes about 24,000 clones, around 84% detected once. The chain recombines TRBV27 with TRBJ2-7, with D possibly being TRBD1 (7 bases). The sample consisted of CD4+ T cells from peripheral blood mononuclear cells, taken in the second trimester of pregnancy. The TCR comes from a female donor in good health, enrolled as a control in a pregnancy study. The CDR3 nucleotides are TGTGCCAGCAGTCGCCAGGGGGGAGAGCAGTACTTC. Amino acid sequence: CASSRQGGEQYF.